The clone carrying this T cell receptor (beta chain) was counted many times. Its antigen is not identified. The data stem from a study of T-cell reconstitution after alpha-beta-depleted transplantation in children. Preparation of the TCRbeta library was carried out with unique molecular identifiers. TCRdb analysed the PCR reads with MiXCR anew, one entry per CDR3 protein. The sample lists tens of thousands of distinct CDR3 sequences; about 5.8% were seen once. Findings of the study overall: Several hundred rapidly expanded clones from non-depleted graft cells reportedly supplied alpha-beta T cells about two months post-transplant. The high TCRbeta diversity at day 60 in some patients came from surviving recipient T cells and thymic progenitors. T cells produced anew were the main source of T-cell counts and diversity one year after transplant.

The CDR3 sequence is 13 residues long. V lost 1 base, J lost 3 bases, and 0 bases stayed unmatched. The V gene's germline CDR1 is GTSNPN and CDR2 SVGIG (reference sequence). The genes are TRBV30 and TRBJ2-5; TRBD1 matches 9 bases. The clonotype was recovered from a male patient aged 5 to 17 who had a stem cell transplant for acute myeloid leukemia, so the T cells may come from the graft donor. Sequencing used PBMCs, mostly from graft donor cells, obtained 180 days after TCRalphabeta/CD19-depleted stem cell transplant. The CDR3: CAWSGTGEETQYF. The CDR3 DNA follows: TGTGCCTGGAGTGGGACAGGGGAAGAGACCCAGTACTTC. Combining the CDR3 with reference TRBV30 and TRBJ2-5 gives the whole variable domain SQTIHQWPATLVQPVGSPLSLECTVEGTSNPNLYWYRQAAGRGLQLLFYSVGIGQISSEVPQNLSASRPQDRQFILSSKKLLLSDSGFYLCAWSGTGEETQYFGPGTRLLVL.